Below, 14 T cell receptor beta chains from the same sample are listed, as sequenced in a study of memory CD8 T cells in hepatitis C reinfection. Time point in this sample: peak reinfection, 3 to 8 weeks after reinfection detection. Sorted cells were sequenced directly ex vivo without any in vitro expansion. Sequenced by immunoSEQ multiplex PCR; TCRdb stores in-frame clones only, minus some. Altogether around 45,000 clones are present, roughly 90% being singletons, with the ten largest covering approximately 1.2%. Sequencing used naive CD8+ T cells sorted from blood. These receptors were collected from a man aged 18 to 30 with hepatitis C virus infection.

This clone was seen once. The rearrangement links TRBV7-6 to TRBJ2-5; TRBD1 matches at 7 bases. The DNA end is a closer match to TRBJ2-7, so the J assignment may be wrong. There are 12 residues in the CDR3. Germline V CDR1 and CDR2: SGHVS, FNYEAQ. CDR3 in DNA: TGTGCCAGCAGCCAGGGGGCCTACGAGCAGTACTTC. This encodes CASSQGAYEQYF.

The chain links TRBV19 to TRBJ2-1; tentatively, D is TRBD1 (5 bases). Trimming shortened V by 3 bases and J by 4 bases, and 13 bases separated the two germline ends. This CDR3 comprises 15 residues. CDR1 is LNHDA and CDR2 is SQIVND in the germline V gene (reference sequence). The CDR3 region has the DNA TGTGCCAGTAGTATCGACAGATTGAGATACAATGAGCAGTTCTTC. It translates to CASSIDRLRYNEQFF.

The V gene is TRBV7-9, the J gene TRBJ2-1; unclear D gene. The CDR3 has 15 amino acids. Looked up from germline, CDR1 is SEHNR and CDR2 is FQNEAQ (reference sequence). Trimming cost V 5 bases and J 3 bases, with 14 bases left between them. The chain's CDR3 is CASSRVPQDYNEQFF. Here the CDR3 DNA reads TGTGCCAGCAGCCGGGTCCCACAAGACTACAATGAGCAGTTCTTC.

V gene TRBV6-1 combines with J gene TRBJ2-7; 7 nucleotides match TRBD2. Germline CDR1 MNHNS, CDR2 SASEGT. V dropped 6 bases and J dropped 2; count of bases not matched to a gene: 7. The CDR3 totals 14 residues. Here the CDR3 DNA reads TGTGCCAGCAGCCTGAGCGGGGACGCCTACGAGCAGTACGTC. Translating gives CASSLSGDAYEQYV.

The chain joins TRBV5-7 to TRBJ2-2, with D uncertain. TRBV5-7 is an open reading frame whose function is uncertain. Trimming removed 2 bases from V and 2 bases from J, with 4 bases in between. CDR3 length: 13 residues. In DNA, the CDR3 is TGTGCCAGCAGCTTTATCAACACCGGGGAGCTGTTTTTT. Amino acid sequence: CASSFINTGELFF.

The chain recombines TRBV5-1 with TRBJ1-2; 8 bases are a match to TRBD1. The CDR3 is made up of 14 amino acids. Trimming cost V 4 bases and J 5 bases; bases outside gene matches: 7. The germline V gene has CDR1 SGHRS and CDR2 YFSETQ. DNA of the CDR3: TGCGCCAGCAGCACAGGGACAGGCTCATATGGCTACACCTTC. Translated, it gives CASSTGTGSYGYTF.

This rearrangement joins TRBV18 to TRBJ2-1; TRBD2 agrees at 8 bases. CDR3 length: 14 residues. Germline values: CDR1 KGHSH, CDR2 LQKENI. V dropped 5 bases and J dropped 6; count of bases not matched to a gene: 6. The CDR3 protein is CASSGREGSNEQFF. The CDR3 DNA reads as TGTGCCAGCTCAGGACGGGAGGGGTCCAATGAGCAGTTCTTC.

The chain has TRBV6-1 and TRBJ1-4; 11 nucleotides match TRBD1. This CDR3 region has 15 residues. The trim removed 0 bases at V and 7 bases at J, leaving 1 base unmatched. CDR1 and CDR2 (germline): MNHNS, SASEGT. In DNA form, the CDR3 reads TGTGCCAGCAGTGAAGCTGGGACAGGGGGTGAAAAACTGTTTTTT. Amino acid sequence: CASSEAGTGGEKLFF.

This clone has just one count. The rearrangement links TRBV7-2 to TRBJ1-5; possibly TRBD1 for D (5 bases). V shed 1 base and J shed 0 bases, with 13 bases lying between them. The CDR3 sequence is 17 residues long. The germline gives CDR1 SGHTA, CDR2 FQGNSA. The CDR3 nucleotides read TGTGCCAGCAGCTTAGTTGGGGGGGGAAATAGCAATCAGCCCCAGCATTTT. Its protein product is CASSLVGGGNSNQPQHF. Full variable domain (remainder filled in from reference TRBV7-2 and TRBJ1-5): GAGVSQSPSNKVTEKGKDVELRCDPISGHTALYWYRQSLGQGLEFLIYFQGNSAPDKSGLPSDRFSAERTGGSVSTLTIQRTQQEDSAVYLCASSLVGGGNSNQPQHFGDGTRLSIL.

J is TRBJ1-4 and V is TRBV4-1, with 7 bases aligning to TRBD1. The germline gives CDR1 MGHRA, CDR2 YSYEKL. The CDR3 contains 17 residues. The V and J ends lost 1 base and 8 bases, in that order; junction bases with no gene match: 13. The CDR3 DNA follows: TGCGCCAGCAGCCAAGTCCCATTCAGACAGGGCGTAGAAAAACTGTTTTTT. Translated, it gives CASSQVPFRQGVEKLFF.

This chain joins TRBV9 and TRBJ2-5; TRBD2 aligns across 14 bases. In germline, CDR1 is SGDLS, CDR2 YYNGEE. The CDR3 is made up of 15 amino acids. Unmatched junction bases numbered 6, after V lost 6 bases and J lost 5 bases. The CDR3 DNA sequence: TGTGCCAGCACGAAGACTAGCGGGGGGGCCGAGACCCAGTACTTC. Amino acid sequence: CASTKTSGGAETQYF.

This clone showed up just once. The V and J genes are TRBV7-9 and TRBJ2-1, with D hard to call. Trimming took off 6 bases at V and 0 bases at J, with 9 bases between the two ends. The germline CDR1 and CDR2 sequences are SEHNR and FQNEAQ (reference sequence). There are 14 residues in the CDR3. The CDR3 DNA reads as TGTGCCAGCAGTTCACTAACCTCCTACAATGAGCAGTTCTTC. Its translation is CASSSLTSYNEQFF.

V and J are TRBV6-5 and TRBJ2-1; 10 bases align to TRBD2. The V gene's germline CDR1 is MNHEY and CDR2 SVGAGI. V was pared by 0 bases and J by 9 bases, with 8 bases of the junction left unmatched. The CDR3 covers 16 residues. CDR3 nucleotide sequence: TGTGCCAGCAGTTACTCTTGGGGACTAGCGTCCGGTGAGCAGTTCTTC. Translation: CASSYSWGLASGEQFF.

The chain links TRBV7-3 to TRBJ2-7; 9 bases map to TRBD2. The CDR3 runs to 15 residues. The germline V gene encodes CDR1 SGHTA and CDR2 FQGTGA. V gave up 3 bases and J gave up 1 base; unmatched junction bases: 4. As DNA, the CDR3 is TGTGCCAGCAGCTTTGGCGGGGGGGCGTCCTACGAGCAGTACGTC. Its protein product is CASSFGGGASYEQYV.